Listed below are T cell receptor beta chains from one sample, sequenced in a study of cytomegalovirus exposure and HLA in healthy donors. Clones were sequenced by immunoSEQ multiplex PCR, and TCRdb holds only the in-frame ones, with some missing. The sample lists tens of thousands of clones, around 80% occurring once. Sequenced: PBMCs. These receptors came from a woman between 18 and 29 years old in good health and CMV-seronegative. Both conserved end residues are part of each CDR3. Each record gives: CDR3 protein, CDR3 DNA, D gene, clone size, CDR3 length, J gene, V gene. D genes are given only for firm matches. The listing skips clone size in some rows; elsewhere it reads once, few, many or a size class.

CSVEKDRAGYTF	TGCAGCGTTGAAAAGGACAGGGCAGGCTACACCTTC	TRBD1	-	12	TRBJ1-2	TRBV29-1
CSVLSGISGELFF	TGCAGCGTCCTATCAGGGATCAGCGGGGAGCTGTTTTTT	-	-	13	TRBJ2-2	TRBV29-1
CAISAPGSSGNTIYF	TGTGCCATCAGTGCCCCGGGGAGCTCTGGAAACACCATATATTTT	-	-	15	TRBJ1-3	TRBV10-3
CASSQDLGGNTEAFF	TGTGCCAGCAGCCAAGATCTAGGGGGTAACACTGAAGCTTTCTTT	-	-	15	TRBJ1-1	TRBV4-2
CASSLDRWRSPLHF	TGCGCCAGCAGCCTGGACAGGTGGCGTTCACCCCTCCACTTT	TRBD1	-	14	TRBJ1-6	TRBV5-1
CASSSGRWSPLHF	TGTGCCAGCAGCTCCGGGAGGTGGTCACCCCTCCACTTT	-	-	13	TRBJ1-6	TRBV11-3
CASSYSMNTEAFF	TGTGCCAGCAGTTACAGTATGAACACTGAAGCTTTCTTT	-	-	13	TRBJ1-1	TRBV27
CASSIEPRVGQPQHF	TGTGCCAGTAGTATAGAGCCCCGGGTTGGGCAGCCCCAGCATTTT	-	once	15	TRBJ1-5	TRBV19
CASTNRQGANEQFF	TGTGCCAGTACGAATCGGCAGGGGGCTAATGAGCAGTTCTTC	TRBD1	-	14	TRBJ2-1	TRBV19
CASSPQDSSYEQYF	TGTGCCAGCTCACCACAGGACTCCTCCTACGAGCAGTACTTC	-	-	14	TRBJ2-7	TRBV18
CASSLPGGSYNEQFF	TGTGCCAGCAGCTTACCGGGAGGGTCCTACAATGAGCAGTTCTTC	TRBD2	-	15	TRBJ2-1	TRBV7-3
CASCRGGLAEAFF	TGTGCCAGCTGTCGGGGGGGGCTGGCTGAAGCTTTCTTT	-	-	13	TRBJ1-1	TRBV6-5
CASSLEPGKNTEAFF	TGTGCCAGCAGCTTAGAGCCGGGTAAGAACACTGAAGCTTTCTTT	-	-	15	TRBJ1-1	TRBV7-6
CASSLYNQGHSATEAFF	TGTGCCAGCAGCTTGTACAATCAGGGACACTCCGCAACTGAAGCTTTCTTT	-	-	17	TRBJ1-1	TRBV7-2
CASSRFSGTGVDQPQHF	TGTGCCAGCAGCCGTTTTTCCGGGACAGGGGTGGATCAGCCCCAGCATTTT	TRBD1	-	17	TRBJ1-5	TRBV7-9
CASSLTGLSYNEQFF	TGTGCCAGCAGCCTAACAGGGCTCTCCTACAATGAGCAGTTCTTC	-	-	15	TRBJ2-1	TRBV7-6
CASSTIGGQETQYF	TGTGCCAGCAGTACTATCGGAGGCCAAGAGACCCAGTACTTC	-	-	14	TRBJ2-5	TRBV27
CASIVQRGYNEQFF	TGTGCCAGTATTGTCCAGCGGGGCTACAATGAGCAGTTCTTC	TRBD2	medium-sized	14	TRBJ2-1	TRBV19
CASRPIGVGNTGELFF	TGTGCCAGCAGGCCGATCGGGGTTGGTAACACCGGGGAGCTGTTTTTT	-	-	16	TRBJ2-2	TRBV28
CASSLELAGSYEQYF	TGTGCCAGCAGCTTAGAACTAGCGGGGTCCTACGAGCAGTACTTC	TRBD2	-	15	TRBJ2-7	TRBV11-2
CASSLDLGANTGELFF	TGTGCCAGCAGCTTAGATCTCGGGGCGAACACCGGGGAGCTGTTTTTT	-	-	16	TRBJ2-2	TRBV7-9
CASSYYYEQYF	TGTGCCAGCAGCTACTACTACGAGCAGTACTTC	-	-	11	TRBJ2-7	TRBV7-2
CASSLGEVSYNEQFF	TGTGCCAGCAGCTTAGGGGAGGTCTCCTACAATGAGCAGTTCTTC	-	-	15	TRBJ2-1	TRBV7-9
CASSKTGSSSGNTIYF	TGTGCCAGCAGTAAAACAGGTTCTTCCTCTGGAAACACCATATATTTT	-	-	16	TRBJ1-3	TRBV28
CASSQADSLIGDEQYF	TGCGCCAGCAGCCAAGCGGACAGCCTCATCGGGGACGAGCAGTACTTC	-	-	16	TRBJ2-7	TRBV4-1